This TCR beta chain was sequenced during a study of regulatory and conventional T cells in RAG deficiency. Overall study findings and caveats: RAG-deficient patients showed markedly lower Shannon entropy and higher Simpson indices than control T-cell subsets.

This clone has a single count. The antigen is unknown. Genomic DNA came from blood conventional CD4+ T cells gated CD25-low CD127-high. The method was immunoSEQ multiplex PCR; TCRdb's version includes in-frame clones alone and lacks a portion of them. This repertoire shows 30,000 to 35,000 clones, about 78% found once; its top ten account for 3.4%. The same sample was also used in a study of regulatory T cells. As that study records: The primer mix had 52 TRBV and 13 TRBJ primers.

This TCR derives from a human donor in good health. Source material: CD4+ effector T cells sorted from blood.

CDR3 loop: CASSRTAYGYTF. The CDR3 DNA is TGTGCCAGCAGCCGGACAGCCTATGGCTACACCTTC. The chain joins TRBV6-5 to TRBJ1-2, with a weak D call TRBD1 (6 bases). CDR1 MNHEY and CDR2 SVGAGI come from the germline V gene. The CDR3 runs to 12 residues. V lost 6 bases to trimming and J lost 4 bases, with 9 bases between them.